This T cell receptor beta chain is drawn from a study of cytomegalovirus exposure and HLA in healthy donors. On the study more broadly: Among the approximately 370 donors who were genotyped, roughly 76% fell in the genetic ancestry cluster that is associated with self-reported Caucasian donors.

The donors (healthy individuals) were bone marrow donors. Study-wide results and caveats: At a 0.05 false discovery rate, a later analysis found approximately 15,000 TCR beta sequences to be associated with HLA alleles.

This CDR3 has 16 amino acids. Trimming removed 1 base from V and 5 bases from J; junction bases left unmatched: 7. CDR1 and CDR2 (germline): LGHNA, YNFKEQ. Both 60 Vbeta primers and 13 Jbeta primers went into the PCR. Authors' processing steps: Later reanalysis found 60 million to 90 million unique TCR beta chains, roughly 10 million of them shared. Sequencing used immunoSEQ multiplex PCR; TCRdb keeps in-frame clones, though not all of them. The V and J calls and clone size were taken over from that table, and D and trimming were inferred from the DNA. The data contain fewer than 120,000 clones, more than 70% of them singletons. As regards this clone: Its antigen is still unknown.

Specimen: PBMCs. The clonotype originates from a woman in her sixties in good health and CMV-seropositive. This sequence joins TRBV4-2 and TRBJ1-4; TRBD1 matches 7 bases. This CDR3 is CASSQASEGANEKLFF. Written as DNA, the CDR3 is TGTGCCAGCAGCCAAGCGAGCGAGGGGGCAAATGAAAAACTGTTTTTT.